The 21 T cell receptor beta chains in this list originate from one sample, sequenced in a study of blood T cell repertoires in COVID-19. Only in-frame clones appear in the TCRdb table, and some are missing; sequencing was by immunoSEQ multiplex PCR. The sample lists around 190,000 clones, more than 75% occurring once. Specimen: peripheral blood. The receptor source for this set is a woman of 80 years or more with acute or convalescent COVID-19.

V and J are TRBV11-2 and TRBJ2-7; D is possibly TRBD2 (5 bases). CDR3 size: 15 residues. Germline-derived CDR1 and CDR2 are SGHAT and FQNNGV. Trimming pared 1 base from V and 5 bases from J, leaving 15 bases between. The CDR3 protein is CASSLAPRAFHEQYF. CDR3 nucleotide sequence: TGTGCCAGCAGCTTAGCCCCGCGGGCGTTCCACGAGCAGTACTTC.

V and J are TRBV7-2 and TRBJ1-2; D is undetermined. CDR1 and CDR2 from the germline V gene are SGHTA and FQGNSA. CDR3 length equals 13 residues. V gave up 3 bases and J gave up 8 bases, with 13 bases separating them. CDR3 protein: CASSFWEEGGYTF. In DNA, the CDR3 is TGTGCCAGCAGCTTCTGGGAAGAGGGCGGCTACACCTTC.

The chain links TRBV6-5 to TRBJ1-1; no clear D gene. V was trimmed by 6 bases and J by 0 bases, leaving 11 bases between them. CDR3 size: 14 residues. Germline-derived CDR1 and CDR2 are MNHEY and SVGAGI. This chain's CDR3 is CASRWGGMNTEAFF. CDR3 sequence (DNA): TGTGCCAGCAGGTGGGGAGGAATGAACACTGAAGCTTTCTTT.

The V and J genes are TRBV6-6 and TRBJ2-1; 10 nucleotides match TRBD2. Per germline, CDR1 MNHNY and CDR2 SVGAGI (reference sequence). This CDR3 spans 15 amino acids. V gave up 7 bases and J gave up 10 bases; unmatched junction bases: 13. CDR3 coding DNA: TGTGCCAGCACCTGGGCTAGCGGGAGCCCTTGGGAGCAGTTCTTC. It codes for CASTWASGSPWEQFF.

V is TRBV6-5 and J is TRBJ1-1; D gene ambiguous. The CDR3 has 16 residues. Trimming left V 0 bases short and J 1 base short, with 12 bases between. The germline CDR1 and CDR2 sequences are MNHEY and SVGAGI. The DNA for the CDR3 is TGTGCCAGCAGTTACTCGGTCTGGGTAGCGAACACTGAAGCTTTCTTT. Translated, it gives CASSYSVWVANTEAFF.

V gene TRBV7-2 combines with J gene TRBJ1-2; TRBD1 matches 7 bases. With 5 bases clipped from V and 4 bases from J, the junction kept 10 bases outside the gene matches. The CDR3 is made up of 15 amino acids. Germline V lookup: CDR1 SGHTA, CDR2 FQGNSA. Here the CDR3 reads CASSPGGTAFYGYTF. The DNA of the CDR3 is TGTGCCAGCAGCCCAGGGGGGACAGCCTTCTATGGCTACACCTTC.

The chain uses TRBV3-1 (or the pseudogene TRBV3-2) and TRBJ2-3; D gene ambiguous. Germline V gives CDR1 LGHDT, CDR2 YNNKEL (reference sequence). The CDR3 runs to 13 residues. Trimming shortened V by 3 bases and J by 6 bases, and 10 bases separated the two germline ends. CDR3 nucleotide sequence: TGTGCCAGCAGCCAGCAGGTTTGGGATACGCAGTATTTT. Translation gives CASSQQVWDTQYF.

The rearrangement links TRBV5-1 to TRBJ1-2; no clear D. The V gene lost 0 bases and the J gene lost 2 bases, with 11 bases spanning the gap. CDR3 length: 15 residues. Germline V gives CDR1 SGHRS, CDR2 YFSETQ. CDR3: CASSLVPGPNYGYTF. In nucleotides, the CDR3 is TGCGCCAGCAGCTTGGTCCCGGGTCCAAACTATGGCTACACCTTC. Full variable domain (rest looked up from reference TRBV5-1 and TRBJ1-2): KAGVTQTPRYLIKTRGQQVTLSCSPISGHRSVSWYQQTPGQGLQFLFEYFSETQRNKGNFPGRFSGRQFSNSRSEMNVSTLELGDSALYLCASSLVPGPNYGYTFGSGTRLTVV.

V usage is TRBV19 and J usage is TRBJ2-3, with D perhaps TRBD2 (5 bases). The CDR3 totals 16 residues. V lost 1 base to trimming and J lost 0 bases, with 11 bases between them. Germline loops: CDR1 LNHDA, CDR2 SQIVND (reference sequence). CDR3: CASSIGGGGSTDTQYF. CDR3 nucleotide sequence: TGTGCCAGTAGTATAGGAGGAGGCGGGAGCACAGATACGCAGTATTTT.

This chain links TRBV29-1 with TRBJ1-4; D gene uncertain. Trimming left V 4 bases short and J 4 bases short, with 7 bases between. This CDR3 region has 12 residues. Germline CDR1 SQVTM, CDR2 ANQGSEA. CDR3 residues: CSVVTGNEKLFF. CDR3 coding DNA: TGCAGCGTTGTGACGGGTAATGAAAAACTGTTTTTT.

CDR3 protein: CATAGYNEQFF. The CDR3 DNA is TGTGCCACTGCAGGGTACAATGAGCAGTTCTTC. The gene calls are TRBV28 and TRBJ2-1; perhaps TRBD1 as D (5 bases). The germline gives CDR1 MDHEN, CDR2 SYDVKM. V was cut by 10 bases and J by 4 bases, with 8 bases left in between. The CDR3 totals 11 residues.

This chain uses TRBV7-8 with TRBJ1-3, with a weak D call TRBD1 (5 bases). The CDR3 is 19 residues long. Germline V lookup: CDR1 SGHVS, CDR2 FQNEAQ. V lost 2 bases and J lost 0, with 20 bases in between. In DNA form, the CDR3 reads TGTGCCAGCAGCTTAACCCCCAGGGAGGGGAGAAACTCTGGAAACACCATATATTTT. Its protein is CASSLTPREGRNSGNTIYF.

This clone has just one count. This chain links TRBV10-1 with TRBJ1-1; D unclear. Germline-derived CDR1 and CDR2 are WNHNN and SYGVQD (reference sequence). CDR3 length: 13 amino acids. V lost 3 bases and J lost 4, with 9 bases in between. DNA of the CDR3: TGCGCCAGCAGTGAAAACGGTCCCACTGAAGCTTTCTTT. It encodes CASSENGPTEAFF.

This chain uses TRBV12-5 with TRBJ2-5, with a tentative D call TRBD1 (6 bases). This CDR3 comprises 11 residues. CDR1 and CDR2 from the germline V gene are LGHNT and FRNRAP. The V end lost 5 bases, the J end lost 9 bases, and 10 bases lay between the germline ends. The CDR3 spells CASGGGGAQYF. The CDR3 region has the DNA TGTGCTAGTGGTGGGGGCGGTGCCCAGTACTTC. The full variable domain, rest sourced from reference TRBV12-5 and TRBJ2-5, is DARVTQTPRHKVTEMGQEVTMRCQPILGHNTVFWYRQTMMQGLELLAYFRNRAPLDDSGMPKDRFSAEMPDATLATLKIQPSEPRDSAVYFCASGGGGAQYFGPGTRLLVL.

The gene calls are TRBV24-1 and TRBJ2-2; tentatively, D is TRBD1 (6 bases). The CDR3 loop spans 17 amino acids. V gave up 5 bases and J gave up 0 bases, with 15 bases separating them. The germline gives CDR1 KGHDR, CDR2 SFDVKD. CDR3 region: CATSGWPDSANTGELFF. The CDR3 bases are TGTGCCACCAGTGGGTGGCCGGACAGCGCGAACACCGGGGAGCTGTTTTTT.

The V and J genes are TRBV28 and TRBJ1-4; D possibly corresponds to TRBD1 (6 bases). Germline V gene lookup returns CDR1 MDHEN and CDR2 SYDVKM. This CDR3 is built from 17 residues. The ends were cut back, 3 bases at V and 3 bases at J, with 17 bases in the middle. The chain's CDR3 is CASSLVTGYRPNEKLFF. The DNA for the CDR3 is TGTGCCAGCAGTTTGGTTACAGGGTATCGGCCTAATGAAAAACTGTTTTTT.

This chain connects TRBV18 to TRBJ2-1; TRBD1 matches 7 bases. V gave up 4 bases and J gave up 3 bases; unmatched junction bases: 9. This CDR3 contains 16 residues. The germline CDR1 and CDR2 sequences are KGHSH and LQKENI. CDR3 in amino acids: CASSQTQGVGYNEQFF. CDR3 nucleotides: TGTGCCAGCTCACAAACCCAGGGGGTCGGCTACAATGAGCAGTTCTTC.

With respect to this clone: Other DNA sequences in the sample encode the same CDR3. The V and J genes are TRBV5-1 and TRBJ1-1; D remains unclear. Germline values: CDR1 SGHRS, CDR2 YFSETQ. The CDR3 extends over 15 amino acids. V dropped 1 base and J dropped 4 bases, with 14 bases sitting between them. CDR3 in amino acids: CASSLFVETGTEAFF. The CDR3 nucleotides are TGCGCCAGCAGCTTGTTTGTGGAAACGGGCACTGAAGCTTTCTTT.

The chain links TRBV2 to TRBJ2-5, with D possibly being TRBD1 (5 bases). The CDR3 consists of 13 residues. The ends were cut back, 5 bases at V and 2 bases at J, with 9 bases in the middle. Germline lookup yields CDR1 SNHLY and CDR2 FYNNEI. In DNA, the CDR3 is TGTGCCAGCAGTTTCCAGGGACAAGAGACCCAGTACTTC. Translating gives CASSFQGQETQYF. Full variable domain (missing parts from reference TRBV2 and TRBJ2-5): EPEVTQTPSHQVTQMGQEVILRCVPISNHLYFYWYRQILGQKVEFLVSFYNNEISEKSEIFDDQFSVERPDGSNFTLKIRSTKLEDSAMYFCASSFQGQETQYFGPGTRLLVL.

The chain is built from TRBV10-3 and TRBJ1-1; D perhaps matches TRBD1 (5 bases). Trimming took off 2 bases at V and 7 bases at J, with 11 bases between the two ends. This CDR3 region has 13 residues. The germline V gene has CDR1 ENHRY and CDR2 SYGVKD. In DNA, the CDR3 is TGTGCCATCAGTGAGGTTAAGGGGCTTGAAGCTTTCTTT. Translation gives CAISEVKGLEAFF.

The rearrangement links TRBV5-1 to TRBJ2-7; no firm D call. Germline V CDR1 and CDR2: SGHRS, YFSETQ. Trimming removed 2 bases at V and 3 bases at J, with 9 bases between. The CDR3 runs to 13 residues. The CDR3 DNA follows: TGCGCCAGCAGCTTCGGCAGAGGCTACGAGCAGTACTTC. It translates to CASSFGRGYEQYF.